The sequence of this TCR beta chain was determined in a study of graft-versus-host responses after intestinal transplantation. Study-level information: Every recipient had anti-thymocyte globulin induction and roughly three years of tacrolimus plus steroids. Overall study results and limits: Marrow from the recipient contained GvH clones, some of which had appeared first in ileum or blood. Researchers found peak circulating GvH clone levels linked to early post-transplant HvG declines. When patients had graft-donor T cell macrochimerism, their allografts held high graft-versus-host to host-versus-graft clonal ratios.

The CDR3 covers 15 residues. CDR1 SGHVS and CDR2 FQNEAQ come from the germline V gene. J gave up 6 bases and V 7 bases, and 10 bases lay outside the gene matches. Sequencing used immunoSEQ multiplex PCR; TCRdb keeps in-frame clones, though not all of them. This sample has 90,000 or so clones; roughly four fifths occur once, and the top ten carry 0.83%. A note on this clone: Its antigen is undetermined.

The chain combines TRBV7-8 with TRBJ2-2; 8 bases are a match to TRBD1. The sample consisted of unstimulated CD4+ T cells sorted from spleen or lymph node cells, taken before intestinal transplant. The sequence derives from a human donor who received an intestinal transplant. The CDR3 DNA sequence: TGTGCCAGCACCCGAAGAGGGACAGGTGCCGGGGAGCTGTTTTTT. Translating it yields CASTRRGTGAGELFF.